What follows is one T cell receptor beta chain and its context. Its cognate antigen is unknown. The sample is drawn from a study of T cell responses to AZD1222 COVID-19 vaccine. Overall study findings and caveats: The peak T cell response came first, and repertoires were sampled only after it.

Method: immunoSEQ multiplex PCR; TCRdb's copy keeps in-frame clones and lacks some. This sample has 200,000 or so clones; roughly 92% occur once, and the top ten carry about 1%. The clonotype comes from an adult who received the AZD1222 COVID-19 vaccine. The source material was peripheral blood, sampled 28 days after the second AZD1222 dose.

The CDR3 DNA follows: TGTGCCAGCAGTGCCCCACTCGGACAGGTGAACACTGAAGCTTTCTTT. Protein: CASSAPLGQVNTEAFF. J is TRBJ1-1 and V is TRBV6-1, with 7 bases aligning to TRBD1. Germline CDR1 MNHNS, CDR2 SASEGT. Trimming took 4 bases from V and 0 from J; bases not matched to a gene: 8. The CDR3 contains 16 residues.